The TCR beta chain described here comes from a study of OX40 agonist ivuxolimab in advanced cancers. Findings of the study overall: At 0.1 to 3.0 mg/kg, CD4+ and CD8+ blood T cells expanded clonally by week 6. Partial responders receiving 0.1-3.0 mg/kg showed among the lowest clonal expansion.

On this clone: Its antigen is not identified.

Trimming took 5 bases from V and 14 from J, leaving 21 bases between them. The CDR3 loop spans 13 amino acids. Germline CDR1 MNHNY, CDR2 SVGAGI (reference sequence). Here immunoSEQ multiplex PCR was the method, and the copy in TCRdb shows in-frame clones only, minus some. The sample holds fewer than 85,000 clones, around 85% seen once. This sequence was found in an adult with an advanced solid tumor such as melanoma, head and neck, liver or kidney cancer. The J gene is TRBJ1-2, the V gene TRBV6-6, with D tentatively TRBD1 (5 bases). Sequenced material: CD4+ or CD8+ T cells sorted from blood, taken in a trial of the OX40 agonist ivuxolimab. This CDR3 reads CASSPYTSRGATF. The CDR3 bases are TGTGCCAGCAGTCCCTATACCTCTAGAGGGGCAACCTTC.